This passage covers 17 T cell receptor beta chains from one sample sequenced in a study of cytomegalovirus exposure and HLA in healthy donors. The protocol was immunoSEQ multiplex PCR, while the TCRdb copy is restricted to in-frame clones and leaves out a portion. This table has a few hundred thousand clones, about 90% appearing once. The sample comprised PBMCs. Receptors were obtained from a woman in her 30s in good health and CMV-seronegative.

The chain employs TRBV5-6 and TRBJ2-7; D unresolved. The V gene's germline CDR1 is SGHDT and CDR2 YYEEEE. Trimming shortened V by 1 base and J by 3 bases, and 8 bases separated the two germline ends. The CDR3 is made up of 13 amino acids. The CDR3 sequence: CASSLLQRYEQYF. DNA for the CDR3: TGTGCCAGCAGCTTGCTACAACGCTACGAGCAGTACTTC. Complete variable domain (other parts from reference TRBV5-6 and TRBJ2-7): DAGVTQSPTHLIKTRGQQVTLRCSPKSGHDTVSWYQQALGQGPQFIFQYYEEEERQRGNFPDRFSGHQFPNYSSELNVNALLLGDSALYLCASSLLQRYEQYFGPGTRLTVT.

The chain has TRBV7-6 and TRBJ2-7; 7 nucleotides line up with TRBD1. Per germline, CDR1 SGHVS and CDR2 FNYEAQ. CDR3 length equals 14 residues. Unmatched junction bases numbered 6, after V lost 5 bases and J lost 2 bases. Here the CDR3 reads CASSPRDRAYEQYF. CDR3 DNA sequence: TGTGCCAGCAGCCCCCGGGACAGAGCCTACGAGCAGTACTTC.

This clone was detected only once. Other nucleotide sequences from this sample produce the same CDR3. This chain joins TRBV19 and TRBJ2-7; TRBD2 matches 7 bases. Germline values: CDR1 LNHDA, CDR2 SQIVND (reference sequence). The junction had 2 bases not matched to a gene; V was cut back by 1 base and J by 2 bases. There are 14 residues in the CDR3. CDR3 amino acids: CASSIVGGTYEQYF. In DNA form, the CDR3 reads TGTGCCAGTAGTATAGTCGGGGGGACCTACGAGCAGTACTTC.

This chain joins TRBV29-1 and TRBJ2-7, with 11 bases matching TRBD1. CDR1 and CDR2 (germline): SQVTM, ANQGSEA. The CDR3 sequence is 15 residues long. Trimming took 0 bases from V and 6 from J; bases not matched to a gene: 7. The CDR3 region is CSVEDEADRGPEQYF. In DNA form, the CDR3 reads TGCAGCGTTGAAGATGAGGCGGACAGGGGGCCCGAGCAGTACTTC.

This chain uses TRBV19 with TRBJ1-5, with D possibly being TRBD1 (6 bases). The CDR3 totals 15 residues. The germline V and J ends were trimmed by 6 bases and 0 bases, with 12 bases remaining between them. Germline CDR1 reads LNHDA; CDR2 reads SQIVND (reference sequence). CDR3 amino acids: CASRRTVNSNQPQHF. The CDR3 nucleotides read TGTGCCAGTAGGAGGACAGTGAATAGCAATCAGCCCCAGCATTTT.

V and J are TRBV5-4 and TRBJ2-3; D gene uncertain. CDR1 SGHNT and CDR2 YYREEE come from the germline V gene (reference sequence). The V and J ends lost 4 bases and 1 base respectively, with 10 bases between them. The CDR3 length is 14 residues. The CDR3 sequence: CASSPPTGTDTQYF. In nucleotides, the CDR3 is TGTGCCAGCAGCCCCCCGACTGGCACAGATACGCAGTATTTT.

The V call is TRBV7-8, the J call TRBJ2-6; D call uncertain. This CDR3 has 14 amino acids. The germline V gene encodes CDR1 SGHVS and CDR2 FQNEAQ. Deletions cut 8 bases from V and 0 bases from J, with 8 bases between. CDR3 sequence (DNA): TGTGCCAGCGGCCCAAACTCTGGGGCCAACGTCCTGACTTTC. This gives the protein CASGPNSGANVLTF.

The genes are TRBV7-9 and TRBJ1-2; no reliable D call. The CDR3 extends over 13 amino acids. The germline V and J ends were trimmed by 0 bases and 5 bases, with 7 bases remaining between them. CDR1 is SEHNR and CDR2 is FQNEAQ in the germline V gene (reference sequence). CDR3 protein: CASSLASGYGYTF. CDR3 nucleotide sequence: TGTGCCAGCAGCTTAGCGTCCGGGTATGGCTACACCTTC.

The chain recombines TRBV4-1 with TRBJ2-1; 9 bases are a match to TRBD2. Germline V CDR1 and CDR2: MGHRA, YSYEKL. The CDR3 consists of 17 residues. Trimming took 0 bases from V and 4 from J; bases not matched to a gene: 7. CDR3 sequence (DNA): TGCGCCAGCAGCCAAGATGAGACTAGCGGATATTACAATGAGCAGTTCTTC. It specifies CASSQDETSGYYNEQFF.

The gene calls are TRBV28 and TRBJ1-5; D perhaps matches TRBD1 (5 bases). The CDR3 contains 13 residues. V was trimmed by 6 bases and J by 4 bases, leaving 10 bases between them. Germline-derived CDR1 and CDR2 are MDHEN and SYDVKM. CDR3 coding DNA: TGTGCCAGCAGACGGGACGGGAATCAGCCCCAGCATTTT. Its translation is CASRRDGNQPQHF.

This chain uses TRBV5-6 with TRBJ2-1; weak D call: TRBD1 (7 bases). Between the trimmed V and J ends, which lost 1 base and 6 bases, there was a span of 20 bases. Germline CDR1 is SGHDT and CDR2 is YYEEEE. The CDR3 totals 17 residues. The CDR3 spells CASSLRTSGGLFNEQFF. The DNA for the CDR3 is TGTGCCAGCAGCTTGAGAACGTCAGGGGGACTCTTCAATGAGCAGTTCTTC.

The chain couples TRBV27 to TRBJ2-7; D tentatively reads TRBD1 or TRBD2 (6 bases each). Per the germline V gene, CDR1 is MNHEY and CDR2 is SMNVEV (reference sequence). CDR3 length: 19 amino acids. V was shortened by 2 bases and J by 2 bases, with 25 bases between the two germline ends. CDR3 nucleotide sequence: TGTGCCAGCAGTTTACTAGGAGGGTGGGGGGCGAGTTTAACCTACGAGCAGTACTTC. The encoded protein is CASSLLGGWGASLTYEQYF.

V is TRBV5-1 and J is TRBJ2-7, with D possibly matching TRBD1 (5 bases). The CDR3 runs 15 residues. CDR1 is SGHRS, CDR2 YFSETQ, per germline. The V end was cut by 0 bases, the J end by 4 bases, with 14 bases between. The CDR3 is CASSLDRTSLYEQYF. The CDR3 nucleotides read TGCGCCAGCAGCTTGGATCGGACATCGCTATACGAGCAGTACTTC.

The V gene is TRBV28, the J gene TRBJ1-5, with 9 positions matching TRBD1. Germline V gene sequence: CDR1 MDHEN, CDR2 SYDVKM. V shed 9 bases and J 2 bases; nucleotides not matched to a gene: 8. This CDR3 region has 15 residues. The CDR3 loop is CASEGQGNGNQPQHF. The CDR3 DNA follows: TGTGCCAGTGAAGGACAGGGGAACGGCAATCAGCCCCAGCATTTT.

The rearrangement links TRBV21-1 to TRBJ2-5; the DNA was not used to check the table's D call, TRBD2. TRBV21-1 is tagged as a pseudogene. The CDR3 has 10 residues. The CDR3 nucleotides are TGTGCCAGCAGCAAGGGTAGCGAGTACTTC. This encodes CASSKGSEYF.

The V gene is TRBV7-8, the J gene TRBJ2-3, with D perhaps matching TRBD1 (6 bases). The CDR3 totals 14 residues. Germline CDR1 and CDR2: SGHVS and FQNEAQ. V dropped 8 bases and J dropped 5 bases, with 17 bases sitting between them. CDR3 amino acids: CASAGASGGDTQYF. The CDR3 DNA is TGTGCCAGCGCAGGGGCTTCGGGTGGAGATACGCAGTATTTT.

This chain uses TRBV9 with TRBJ2-1, with 7 bases matching TRBD2. The length of the CDR3 is 17 residues. Germline V gene sequence: CDR1 SGDLS, CDR2 YYNGEE. V lost 0 bases, J lost 5 bases, and 11 bases stayed unmatched. The CDR3 sequence is CASSVESGLAANNEQFF. CDR3 DNA: TGTGCCAGCAGCGTAGAGTCGGGGCTAGCGGCTAACAATGAGCAGTTCTTC.